These 5 T cell receptor beta chains came from one sample sequenced in a study of radiation and T cells in renal cell carcinoma. Time point: baseline pretreatment blood. Regarding treatment: 15 Gy SBRT to primary tumor, nephrectomy 4 weeks later. Sequenced by immunoSEQ multiplex PCR; TCRdb stores in-frame clones only, minus some. The sample carries 150,000 or so clones, about nine tenths recorded once. The input for sequencing was blood, taken from a patient whose treatment included radiotherapy and nephrectomy. The receptors shown here come from a woman between 65 and 79 years old with renal cell carcinoma.

The chain uses TRBV6-6 and TRBJ1-6; D is ambiguous. CDR1 and CDR2 from the germline V gene are MNHNY and SVGAGI (reference sequence). Trimming left V 7 bases short and J 10 bases short, with 17 bases between. This CDR3 region has 14 residues. The CDR3 bases are TGTGCCAGCAAGGACGGCGCCAAGGGATCACCCCTCCACTTT. This gives the protein CASKDGAKGSPLHF.

The V gene is TRBV4-2, the J gene TRBJ2-1; perhaps TRBD2 as D (6 bases). Deletions cut 7 bases from V and 5 bases from J, with 15 bases between. Germline assignment: CDR1 LGHNA and CDR2 YNFKEQ. CDR3 size: 14 residues. CDR3 protein: CASTVGEVNNEQFF. The CDR3 bases are TGTGCCAGCACCGTCGGGGAGGTAAACAATGAGCAGTTCTTC.

The chain uses TRBV2 and TRBJ1-1; 8 positions match TRBD1. CDR3 length: 15 residues. V was clipped by 5 bases and J by 0 bases; unmatched bases: 5. In germline, CDR1 is SNHLY, CDR2 FYNNEI. CDR3 sequence: CASSRRQGLNTEAFF. The CDR3 DNA follows: TGTGCCAGCAGTCGACGACAGGGGTTGAACACTGAAGCTTTCTTT.

The chain is built from TRBV7-6 and TRBJ2-3; D is perhaps TRBD1 or TRBD2 (7 bases each). Per germline, CDR1 SGHVS and CDR2 FNYEAQ. Trimming left V 6 bases short and J 2 bases short, with 18 bases between. This CDR3 has 16 residues. The CDR3 DNA reads TGTGCCAGCAGTAGACGCAGGGGGGGAACCACAGATACGCAGTATTTT. Amino acids: CASSRRRGGTTDTQYF.

The chain couples TRBV30 to TRBJ2-2; TRBD2 might be the D (6 bases). This CDR3 has 12 amino acids. V was trimmed by 3 bases and J by 6 bases, leaving 8 bases between them. CDR1 is GTSNPN and CDR2 is SVGIG in the germline V gene (reference sequence). The CDR3 region is CAWRREAGELFF. CDR3 sequence (DNA): TGTGCCTGGAGGCGGGAAGCCGGGGAGCTGTTTTTT.